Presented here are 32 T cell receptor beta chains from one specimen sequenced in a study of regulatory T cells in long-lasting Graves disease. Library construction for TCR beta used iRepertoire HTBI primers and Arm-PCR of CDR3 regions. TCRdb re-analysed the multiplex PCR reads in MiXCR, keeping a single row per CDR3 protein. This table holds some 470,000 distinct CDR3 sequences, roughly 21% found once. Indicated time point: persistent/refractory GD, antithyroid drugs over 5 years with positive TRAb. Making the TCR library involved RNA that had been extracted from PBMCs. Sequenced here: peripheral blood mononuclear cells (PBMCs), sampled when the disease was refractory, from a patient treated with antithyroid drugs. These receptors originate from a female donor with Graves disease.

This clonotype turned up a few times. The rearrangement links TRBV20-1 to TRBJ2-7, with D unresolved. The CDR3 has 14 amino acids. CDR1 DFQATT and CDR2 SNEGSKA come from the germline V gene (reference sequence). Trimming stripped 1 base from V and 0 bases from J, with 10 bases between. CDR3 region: CSARVVGRSYEQYF. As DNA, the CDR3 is TGCAGTGCTAGAGTGGTGGGCCGCTCCTACGAGCAGTACTTC.

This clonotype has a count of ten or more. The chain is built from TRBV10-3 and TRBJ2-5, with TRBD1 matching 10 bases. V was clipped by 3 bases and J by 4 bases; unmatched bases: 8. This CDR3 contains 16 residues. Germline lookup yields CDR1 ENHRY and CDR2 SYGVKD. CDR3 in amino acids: CAISEVWTGGGETQYF. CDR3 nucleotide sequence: TGTGCCATCAGTGAAGTTTGGACAGGGGGAGGAGAGACCCAGTACTTC.

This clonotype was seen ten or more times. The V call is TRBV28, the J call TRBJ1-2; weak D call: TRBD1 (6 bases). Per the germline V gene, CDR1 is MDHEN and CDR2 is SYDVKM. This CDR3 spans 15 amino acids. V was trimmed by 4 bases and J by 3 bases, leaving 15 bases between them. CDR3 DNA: TGTGCCAGCAGTTCCCCCGGGGGCGAAGACTATGGCTACACCTTC. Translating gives CASSSPGGEDYGYTF.

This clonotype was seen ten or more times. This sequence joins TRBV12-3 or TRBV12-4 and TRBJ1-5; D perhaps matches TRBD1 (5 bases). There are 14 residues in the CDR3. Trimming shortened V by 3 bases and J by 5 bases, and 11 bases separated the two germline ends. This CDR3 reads CASSFRPGDQPQHF. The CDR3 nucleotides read TGTGCCAGCAGTTTTAGGCCGGGGGATCAGCCCCAGCATTTT.

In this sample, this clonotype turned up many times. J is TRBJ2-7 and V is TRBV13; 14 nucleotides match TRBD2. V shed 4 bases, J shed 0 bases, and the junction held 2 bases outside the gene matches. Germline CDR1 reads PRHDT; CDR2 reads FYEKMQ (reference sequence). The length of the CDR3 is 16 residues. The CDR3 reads CASSSGTSGSSYEQYF. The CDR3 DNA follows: TGTGCCAGCAGCTCGGGGACTAGCGGGAGCTCCTACGAGCAGTACTTC.

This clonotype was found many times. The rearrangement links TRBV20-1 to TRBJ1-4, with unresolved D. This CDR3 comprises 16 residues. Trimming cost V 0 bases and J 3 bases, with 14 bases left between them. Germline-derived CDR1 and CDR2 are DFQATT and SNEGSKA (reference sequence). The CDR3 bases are TGCAGTGCTAGAGATCTCGAGAGGGCGGCTAATGAAAAACTGTTTTTT. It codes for CSARDLERAANEKLFF.

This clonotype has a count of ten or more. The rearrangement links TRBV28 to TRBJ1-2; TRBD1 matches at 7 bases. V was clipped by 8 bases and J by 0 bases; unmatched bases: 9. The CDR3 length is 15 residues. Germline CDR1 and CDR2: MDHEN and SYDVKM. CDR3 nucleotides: TGTGCCAGCGGTCGGGCACAGGGGACTAACTATGGCTACACCTTC. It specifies CASGRAQGTNYGYTF.

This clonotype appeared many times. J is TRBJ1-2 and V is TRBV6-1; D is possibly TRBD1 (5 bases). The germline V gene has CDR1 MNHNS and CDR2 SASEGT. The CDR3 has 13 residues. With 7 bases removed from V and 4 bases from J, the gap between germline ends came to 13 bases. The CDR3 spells CASIPARGYGYTF. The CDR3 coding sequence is TGTGCCAGCATCCCCGCGAGGGGCTATGGCTACACCTTC.

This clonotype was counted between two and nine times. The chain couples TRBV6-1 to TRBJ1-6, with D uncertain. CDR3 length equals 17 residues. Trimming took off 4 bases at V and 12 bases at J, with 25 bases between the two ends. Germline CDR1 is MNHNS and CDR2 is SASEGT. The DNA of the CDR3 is TGTGCCAGCAGTGCGGACGGGCAGCGCATCCTGCTGGGACCCCTCCACTTT. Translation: CASSADGQRILLGPLHF.

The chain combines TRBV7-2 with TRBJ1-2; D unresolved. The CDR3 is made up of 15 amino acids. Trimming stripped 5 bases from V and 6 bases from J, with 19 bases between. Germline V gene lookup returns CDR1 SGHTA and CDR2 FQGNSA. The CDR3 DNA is TGTGCCAGCAGCCCTCAACGGGCCTCCTGGGATGGCTACACCTTC. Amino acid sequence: CASSPQRASWDGYTF.

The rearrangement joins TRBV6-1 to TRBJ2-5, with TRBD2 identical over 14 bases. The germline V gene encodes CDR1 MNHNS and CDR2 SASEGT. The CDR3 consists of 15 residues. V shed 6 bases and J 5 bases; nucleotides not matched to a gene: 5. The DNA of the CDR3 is TGTGCCAGCAGGCGACTAGCGGGGGGGCGTGAGACCCAGTACTTC. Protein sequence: CASRRLAGGRETQYF.

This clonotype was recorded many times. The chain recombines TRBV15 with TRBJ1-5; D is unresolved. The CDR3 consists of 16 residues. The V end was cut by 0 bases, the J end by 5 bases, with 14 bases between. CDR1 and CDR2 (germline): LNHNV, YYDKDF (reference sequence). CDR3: CATSRDSAGSYQPQHF. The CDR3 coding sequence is TGTGCCACCAGCAGAGATTCGGCAGGATCATATCAGCCCCAGCATTTT.

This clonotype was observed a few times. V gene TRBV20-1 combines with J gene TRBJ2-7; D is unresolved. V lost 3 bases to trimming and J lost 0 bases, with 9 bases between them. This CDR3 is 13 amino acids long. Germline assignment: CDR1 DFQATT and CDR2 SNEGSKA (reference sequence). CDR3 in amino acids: CSASRKDSYEQYF. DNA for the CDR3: TGCAGTGCTAGTAGGAAAGACTCCTACGAGCAGTACTTC.

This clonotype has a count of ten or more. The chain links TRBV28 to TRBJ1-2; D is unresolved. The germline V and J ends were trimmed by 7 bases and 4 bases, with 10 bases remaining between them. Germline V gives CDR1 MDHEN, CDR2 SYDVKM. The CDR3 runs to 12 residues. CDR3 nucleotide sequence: TGTGCCAGCAATAGGGTTGGCTATGGCTACACCTTC. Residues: CASNRVGYGYTF.

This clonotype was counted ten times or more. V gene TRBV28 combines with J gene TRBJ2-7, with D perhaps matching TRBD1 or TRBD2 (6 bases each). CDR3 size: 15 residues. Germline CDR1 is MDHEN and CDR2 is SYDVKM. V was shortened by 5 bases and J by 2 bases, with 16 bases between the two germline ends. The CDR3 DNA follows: TGTGCCAGCAGTACAAGACCCGGGGGCACCTACGAGCAGTACTTC. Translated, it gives CASSTRPGGTYEQYF.

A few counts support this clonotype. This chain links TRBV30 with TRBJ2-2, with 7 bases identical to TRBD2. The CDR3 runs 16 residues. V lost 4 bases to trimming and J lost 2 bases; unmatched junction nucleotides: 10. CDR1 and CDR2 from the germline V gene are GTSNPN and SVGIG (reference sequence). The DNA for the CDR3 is TGTGCCTGGATGCCACTCCGGGGGGAAAACACCGGGGAGCTGTTTTTT. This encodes CAWMPLRGENTGELFF.

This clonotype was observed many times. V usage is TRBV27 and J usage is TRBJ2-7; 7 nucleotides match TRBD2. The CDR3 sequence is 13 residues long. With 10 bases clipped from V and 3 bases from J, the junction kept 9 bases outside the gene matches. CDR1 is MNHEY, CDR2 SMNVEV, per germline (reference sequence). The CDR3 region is CATRAIAGYEQYF. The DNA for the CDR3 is TGTGCCACGCGGGCCATAGCGGGCTACGAGCAGTACTTC.

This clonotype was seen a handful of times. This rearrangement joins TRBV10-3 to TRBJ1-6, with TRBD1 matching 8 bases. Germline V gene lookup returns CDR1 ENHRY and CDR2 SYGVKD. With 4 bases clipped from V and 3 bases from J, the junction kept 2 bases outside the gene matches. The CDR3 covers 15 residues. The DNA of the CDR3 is TGTGCCATCAGTGGGGGACAGGTCTATAATTCACCCCTCCACTTT. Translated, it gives CAISGGQVYNSPLHF.

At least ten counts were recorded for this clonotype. CDR3 residues: CATSDPHQDGGGAETQYF. CDR3 coding DNA: TGTGCCACCAGTGATCCACACCAGGACGGCGGAGGGGCGGAGACCCAGTACTTC. This rearrangement joins TRBV24-1 to TRBJ2-5; D is perhaps TRBD2 (6 bases). The CDR3 contains 18 residues. Germline assignment: CDR1 KGHDR and CDR2 SFDVKD. V was cut by 3 bases and J by 5 bases, with 24 bases left in between.

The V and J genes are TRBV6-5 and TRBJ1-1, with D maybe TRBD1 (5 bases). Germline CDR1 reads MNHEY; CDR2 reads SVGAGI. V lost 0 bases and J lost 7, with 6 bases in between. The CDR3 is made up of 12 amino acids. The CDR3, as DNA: TGTGCCAGCAGTTACTCGGGGGTTGAAGCTTTCTTT. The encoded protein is CASSYSGVEAFF.

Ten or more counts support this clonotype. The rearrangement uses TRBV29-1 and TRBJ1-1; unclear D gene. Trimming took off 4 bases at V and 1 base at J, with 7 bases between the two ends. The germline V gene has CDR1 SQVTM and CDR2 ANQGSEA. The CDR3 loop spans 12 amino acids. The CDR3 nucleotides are TGCAGCGTTGCTAGTAGGAACACTGAAGCTTTCTTT. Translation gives CSVASRNTEAFF.

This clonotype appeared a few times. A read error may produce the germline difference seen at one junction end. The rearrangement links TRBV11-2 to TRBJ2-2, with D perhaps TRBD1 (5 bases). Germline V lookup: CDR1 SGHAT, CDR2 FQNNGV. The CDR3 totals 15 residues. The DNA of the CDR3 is TGTGCCAGCAGCTCACCAGACAAGGACACCCGGGAGCTGTTTTTT. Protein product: CASSSPDKDTRELFF.

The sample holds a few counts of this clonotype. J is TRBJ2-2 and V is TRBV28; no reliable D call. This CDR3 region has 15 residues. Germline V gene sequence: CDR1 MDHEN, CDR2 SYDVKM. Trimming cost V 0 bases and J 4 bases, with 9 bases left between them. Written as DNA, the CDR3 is TGTGCCAGCAGTTTATGGTGGGGTACCACCGGGGAGCTGTTTTTT. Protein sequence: CASSLWWGTTGELFF.

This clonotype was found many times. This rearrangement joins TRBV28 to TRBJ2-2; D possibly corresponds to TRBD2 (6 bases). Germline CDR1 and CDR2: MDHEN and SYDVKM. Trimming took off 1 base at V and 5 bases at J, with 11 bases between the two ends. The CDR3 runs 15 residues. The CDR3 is CASSLSTRGTGELFF. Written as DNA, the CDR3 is TGTGCCAGCAGTTTATCGACTAGGGGTACCGGGGAGCTGTTTTTT.

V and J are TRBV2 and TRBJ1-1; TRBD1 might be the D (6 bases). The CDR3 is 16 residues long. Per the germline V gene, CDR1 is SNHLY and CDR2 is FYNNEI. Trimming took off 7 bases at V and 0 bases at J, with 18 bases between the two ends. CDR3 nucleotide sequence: TGTGCCAGCAAAAAAGAGGGGGGCCTTATGAACACTGAAGCTTTCTTT. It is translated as CASKKEGGLMNTEAFF.

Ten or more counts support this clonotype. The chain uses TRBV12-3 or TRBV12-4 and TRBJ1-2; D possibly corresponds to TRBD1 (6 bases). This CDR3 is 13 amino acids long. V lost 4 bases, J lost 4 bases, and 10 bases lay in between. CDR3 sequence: CASSWTAPYGYTF. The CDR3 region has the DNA TGTGCCAGCAGTTGGACAGCCCCCTATGGCTACACCTTC.

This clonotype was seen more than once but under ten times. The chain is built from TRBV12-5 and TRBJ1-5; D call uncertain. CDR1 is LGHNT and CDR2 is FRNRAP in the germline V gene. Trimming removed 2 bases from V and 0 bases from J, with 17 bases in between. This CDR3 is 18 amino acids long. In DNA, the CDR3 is TGTGCTAGTGGTTTGTCGATTATTCAGTCGTATAGCAATCAGCCCCAGCATTTT. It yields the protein CASGLSIIQSYSNQPQHF.

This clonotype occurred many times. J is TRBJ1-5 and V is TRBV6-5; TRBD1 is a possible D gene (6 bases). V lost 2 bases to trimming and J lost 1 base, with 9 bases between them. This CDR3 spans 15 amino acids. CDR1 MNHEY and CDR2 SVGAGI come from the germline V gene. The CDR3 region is CASSYGGSSNQPQHF. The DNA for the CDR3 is TGTGCCAGCAGTTACGGGGGCAGCAGCAATCAGCCCCAGCATTTT.

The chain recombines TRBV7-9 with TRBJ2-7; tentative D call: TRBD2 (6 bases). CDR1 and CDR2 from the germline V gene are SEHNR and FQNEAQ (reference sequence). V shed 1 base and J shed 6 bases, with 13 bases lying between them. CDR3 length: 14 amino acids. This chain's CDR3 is CASSLDPGLTEQYF. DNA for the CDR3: TGTGCCAGCAGCTTAGACCCGGGACTCACCGAGCAGTACTTC.

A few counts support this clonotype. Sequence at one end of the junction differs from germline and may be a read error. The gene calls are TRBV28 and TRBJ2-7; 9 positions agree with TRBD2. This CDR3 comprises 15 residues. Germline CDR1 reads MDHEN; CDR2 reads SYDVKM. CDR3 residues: CANSSIAGAAYEQYF. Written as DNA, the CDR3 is TGTGCCAACAGTTCCATAGCGGGAGCGGCCTACGAGCAGTACTTC.

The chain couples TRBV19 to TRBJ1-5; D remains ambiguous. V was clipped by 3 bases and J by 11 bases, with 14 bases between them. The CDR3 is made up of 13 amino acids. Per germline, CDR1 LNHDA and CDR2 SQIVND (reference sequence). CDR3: CASSIAGAQSQHF. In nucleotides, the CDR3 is TGTGCCAGTAGTATTGCGGGCGCGCAGTCCCAGCATTTT. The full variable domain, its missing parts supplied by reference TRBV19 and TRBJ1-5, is DGGITQSPKYLFRKEGQNVTLSCEQNLNHDAMYWYRQDPGQGLRLIYYSQIVNDFQKGDIAEGYSVSREKKESFPLTVTSAQKNPTAFYLCASSIAGAQSQHFGDGTRLSIL.

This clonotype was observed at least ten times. CDR3 protein: CASSQEGPNQPQHF. In nucleotides, the CDR3 is TGTGCCAGCAGCCAAGAAGGTCCCAATCAGCCCCAGCATTTT. The chain recombines TRBV3-1 with TRBJ1-5; no reliable D call. The V gene lost 0 bases and the J gene lost 3 bases, with 6 bases spanning the gap. The CDR3 extends over 14 amino acids. CDR1 LGHDT and CDR2 YNNKEL come from the germline V gene (reference sequence).